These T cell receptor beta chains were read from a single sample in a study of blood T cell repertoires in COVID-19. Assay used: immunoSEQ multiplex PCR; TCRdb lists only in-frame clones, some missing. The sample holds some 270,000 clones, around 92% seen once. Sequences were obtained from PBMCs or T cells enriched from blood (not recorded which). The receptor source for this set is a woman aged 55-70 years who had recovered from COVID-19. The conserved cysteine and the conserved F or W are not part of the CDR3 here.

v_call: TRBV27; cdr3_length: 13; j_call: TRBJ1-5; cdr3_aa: ASSLRQGGNQPQH
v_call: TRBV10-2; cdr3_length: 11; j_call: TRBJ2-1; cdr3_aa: ASSTGDSTEQF
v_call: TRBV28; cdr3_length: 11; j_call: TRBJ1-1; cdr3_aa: ATEMGRDGKAF
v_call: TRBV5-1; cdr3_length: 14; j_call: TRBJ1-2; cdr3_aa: ASSGGPFGEGAGYT
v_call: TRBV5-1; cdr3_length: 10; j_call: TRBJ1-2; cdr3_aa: ASSLNRGSYT
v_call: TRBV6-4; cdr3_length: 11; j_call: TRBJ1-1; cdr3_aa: ASSVMLNTEAF
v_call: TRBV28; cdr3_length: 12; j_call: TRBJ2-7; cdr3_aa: ASSTPQRAYEQY
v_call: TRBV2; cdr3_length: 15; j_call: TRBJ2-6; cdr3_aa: ASRVVDRATGANVLT
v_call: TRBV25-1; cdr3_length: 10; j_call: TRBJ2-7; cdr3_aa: ARQGLPYEQY
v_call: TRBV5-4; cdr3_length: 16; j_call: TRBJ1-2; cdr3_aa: ASSSLGGTGIDFRGYT
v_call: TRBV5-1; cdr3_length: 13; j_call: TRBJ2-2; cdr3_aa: ASSHRATDTGELF
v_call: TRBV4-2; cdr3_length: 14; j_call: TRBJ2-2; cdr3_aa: ASSQDLRGNTGELF
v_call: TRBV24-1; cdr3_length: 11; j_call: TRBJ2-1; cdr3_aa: ATGGGAFIEQF
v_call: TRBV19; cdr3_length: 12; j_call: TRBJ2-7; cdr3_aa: ASSISSASGEQY
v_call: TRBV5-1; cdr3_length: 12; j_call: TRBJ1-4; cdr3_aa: ASSLVQENEKLF
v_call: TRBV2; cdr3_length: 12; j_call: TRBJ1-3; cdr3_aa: ASRPTGPQNTIY
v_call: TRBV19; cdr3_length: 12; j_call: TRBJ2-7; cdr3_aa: ASREPGQSYEQY
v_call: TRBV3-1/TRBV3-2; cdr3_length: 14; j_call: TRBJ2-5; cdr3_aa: ASSQDTLAGEETQY
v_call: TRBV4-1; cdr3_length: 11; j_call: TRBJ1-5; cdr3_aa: ASSQGLDQPQH
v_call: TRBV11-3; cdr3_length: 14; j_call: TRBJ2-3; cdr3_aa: ASSPGSGRQSDTQY
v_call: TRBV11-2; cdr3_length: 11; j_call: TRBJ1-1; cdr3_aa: ATVTTGNTEAF
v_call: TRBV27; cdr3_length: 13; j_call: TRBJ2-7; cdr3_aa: ASSPLTGGRYEQY
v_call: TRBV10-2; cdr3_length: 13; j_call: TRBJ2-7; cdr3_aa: ASSVSGGRVYEQY
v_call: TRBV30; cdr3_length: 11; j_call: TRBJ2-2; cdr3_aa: AWSRLNTGELF
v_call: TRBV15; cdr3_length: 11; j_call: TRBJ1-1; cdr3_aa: ATRVGGRTEAF
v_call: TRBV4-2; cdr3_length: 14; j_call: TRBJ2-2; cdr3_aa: ASSQAGTVKAGELF
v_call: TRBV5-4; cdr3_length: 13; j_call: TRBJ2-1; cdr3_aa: ASSLSRSSYNEQF
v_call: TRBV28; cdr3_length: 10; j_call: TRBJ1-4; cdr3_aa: ASSLQNEKLF
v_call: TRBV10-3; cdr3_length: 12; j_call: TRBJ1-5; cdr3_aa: AISAGGEWQPQH
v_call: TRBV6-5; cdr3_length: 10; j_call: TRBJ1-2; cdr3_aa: AAGWRGGGYT
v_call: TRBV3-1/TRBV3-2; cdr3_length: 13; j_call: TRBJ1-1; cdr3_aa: ASSQATQGYTEAF
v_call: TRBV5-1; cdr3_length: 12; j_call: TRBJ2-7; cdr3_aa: ASSLDRNTYEQY
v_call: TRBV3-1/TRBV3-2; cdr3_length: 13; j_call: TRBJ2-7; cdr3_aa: ASSQGGRPSYEQY
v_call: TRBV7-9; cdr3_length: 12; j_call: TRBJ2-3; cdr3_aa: ASSARQGTDTQY
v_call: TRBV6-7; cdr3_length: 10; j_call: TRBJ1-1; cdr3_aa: ASPVPNTEAF
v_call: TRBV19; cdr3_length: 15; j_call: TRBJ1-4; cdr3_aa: ASSMKPGGWTNEKLF